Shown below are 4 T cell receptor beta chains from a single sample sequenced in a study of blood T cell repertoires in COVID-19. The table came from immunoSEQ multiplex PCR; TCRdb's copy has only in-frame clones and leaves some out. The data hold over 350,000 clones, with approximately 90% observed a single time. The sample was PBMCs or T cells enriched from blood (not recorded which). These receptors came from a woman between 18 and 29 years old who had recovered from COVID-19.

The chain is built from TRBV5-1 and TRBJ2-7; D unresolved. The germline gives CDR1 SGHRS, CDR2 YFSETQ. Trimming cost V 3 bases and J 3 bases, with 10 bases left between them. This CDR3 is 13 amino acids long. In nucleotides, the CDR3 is TGCGCCAGCAGCTCGGCGACATACTACGAGCAGTACTTC. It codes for CASSSATYYEQYF.

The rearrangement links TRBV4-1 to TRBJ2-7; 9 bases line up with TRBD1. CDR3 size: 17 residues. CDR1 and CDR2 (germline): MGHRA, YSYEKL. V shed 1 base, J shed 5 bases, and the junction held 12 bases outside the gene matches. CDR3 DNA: TGCGCCAGCAGCCAAGTGGGGACCGGACAGGGGTGGGACGAGCAGTACTTC. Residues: CASSQVGTGQGWDEQYF.

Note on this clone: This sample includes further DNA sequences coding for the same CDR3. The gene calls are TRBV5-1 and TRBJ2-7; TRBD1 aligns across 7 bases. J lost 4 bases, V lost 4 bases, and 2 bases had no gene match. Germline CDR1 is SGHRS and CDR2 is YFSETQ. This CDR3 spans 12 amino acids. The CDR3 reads CASSLQGYEQYF. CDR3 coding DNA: TGCGCCAGCAGCCTACAGGGGTACGAGCAGTACTTC.

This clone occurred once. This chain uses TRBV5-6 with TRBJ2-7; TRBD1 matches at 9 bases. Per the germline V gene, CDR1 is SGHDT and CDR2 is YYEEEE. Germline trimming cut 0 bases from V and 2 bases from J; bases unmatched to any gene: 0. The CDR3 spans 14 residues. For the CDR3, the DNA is TGTGCCAGCAGCTTGGGGACAGGGGCCTACGAGCAGTACTTC. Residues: CASSLGTGAYEQYF.